This T cell receptor (beta chain) emerged from a study of blood T cell repertoires in COVID-19. Study details: The United States, Italy and Spain were the sources of the acute and convalescent COVID-19 samples. Sample material is recorded as cDNA or gDNA derived from T cells, B-cell-depleted T cells, or PBMCs.

Germline V gene lookup returns CDR1 LGHDT and CDR2 YNNKEL (reference sequence). The germline V and J ends were trimmed by 2 bases and 6 bases, with 17 bases remaining between them. The CDR3 runs to 16 residues. Authors' methods: Scientists estimated how many nucleated cells there were by amplifying reference gene primers. TCRdb's table, derived via immunoSEQ multiplex PCR, lists solely in-frame clones and lacks some. The DNA was the basis for D and trimming; V, J and clone size are from that table. The sample has a few hundred thousand clones; around 87% are singletons. V is TRBV3-1 (or the pseudogene TRBV3-2) and J is TRBJ2-1, with D possibly TRBD1 on 5 matching bases. The clonotype comes from a man aged 60 to 69 with acute or convalescent COVID-19. Specimen: peripheral blood. The CDR3 bases are TGTGCCAGCAGCCAACCGACGCCAGGGCCGCCCAATGAGCAGTTCTTC. Translated, it gives CASSQPTPGPPNEQFF.